This T cell receptor beta chain was observed in a study of blood T cell repertoires in COVID-19 (dated by TCRdb to the early 2020s). Regarding the complete study: The collaborator samples originated in the United States, Italy and Spain and spanned the acute and convalescent phases of COVID-19. The prospective study material was composed of cDNA or gDNA derived from T cells, B-cell-depleted T cells, or PBMCs. Deeply sampled blood TCRbeta repertoires from subjects exposed to, actively infected with, or recovered from COVID-19 were included in the dataset. A freely available public database, intended as a resource for researchers studying the immune response to SARS-CoV-2, is where the repertoires were released. The samples were drawn from the first 160 participants of the ongoing ImmuneRACE study and from 1,254 subjects provided by 6 global collaborators. Sample metadata almost always included a de-identified subject ID, COVID-19 status, age in years and sex. HLA class I and class II types, where available, came from metadata supplied by the sample provider rather than from assay-based typing. General conclusions and limits of the study: The quantity of clinical and demographic metadata differed by source and by participant and was supplied without curation.

In regard to this clone: There is no known antigen for this receptor. It has no much larger one-base neighbor in the sample; base qualities were not kept.

One collaborating source in Seattle enrolled patients during active infection and followed them longitudinally through the course of disease. Whole blood was collected in K2EDTA tubes by collaborating institutions according to the institutions' own protocols. For TCRbeta analysis, collaborator samples were shipped as frozen whole blood, as isolated PBMCs, or as DNA extracted from either sample type. TCRbeta CDR3 regions were amplified from genomic DNA using the immunoSEQ Assay, a bias-controlled multiplex PCR. The authors processed their data as follows. Nucleated cell counts per sample were estimated from amplification of reference gene primers within the assay. To quantify the absolute abundance of each unique TCRbeta CDR3 rearrangement, sequence reads were collapsed and filtered. For each sample, productive Simpson clonality was calculated as the square root of Simpson's diversity index across productive rearrangements. Held by TCRdb, this immuneACCESS table contains in-frame sequences only and omits some clones. Under half of the omission traces to an unresolved V gene where checked; the cause of the rest is unknown. V, J and clone size are taken as reported in that table, and D and trimming were inferred from the DNA itself. Here the sample has about 220,000 clones; around four fifths occur a single time. The top ten hold approximately 5% of the sample.

Reading the germline V gene gives CDR1 MDHEN and CDR2 SYDVKM. From V the trimming removes 8 bases and from J it removes 5 bases, while the gene matches leave 7 bases of the junction unaccounted for. Spanning cysteine to phenylalanine, the CDR3 consists of 13 amino acids. Of all the DNA, just the CDR3 is kept, 39 bases in frame from base 1. The source is a woman aged 70-85 years with COVID-19, enrolled during active disease. The sequenced material came from peripheral blood. The V gene is TRBV28 and the J gene is TRBJ2-5, and TRBD2 aligns with 8 junction nucleotides. The CDR3 reads as follows: CASREGLWETQYF. The DNA is as follows: TGTGCCAGCCGGGAGGGCCTTTGGGAGACCCAGTACTTC. Beyond the CDR3, the reference TRBV28 and TRBJ2-5 genes provide the residues; the full variable domain reads: DVKVTQSSRYLVKRTGEKVFLECVQDMDHENMFWYRQDPGLGLRLIYFSYDVKMKEKGDIPEGYSVSREKKERFSLILESASTNQTSMYLCASREGLWETQYFGPGTRLLVL.